This T cell receptor (beta chain) originates from a study of regulatory and conventional T cells in RAG deficiency. Study-level results: Control T-cell subsets had markedly higher Shannon entropy and lower Simpson indices than RAG-deficient patients.

Clones were read by immunoSEQ multiplex PCR, and TCRdb kept only the in-frame ones, dropping some. In the table there are 25,000 to 35,000 clones, about 96% of which are singletons. A note on this clone: Its antigen is currently unknown.

The V gene's germline CDR1 is SNHLY and CDR2 FYNNEI. V shed 7 bases and J shed 14 bases, with 14 bases lying between them. The CDR3 length is 11 residues. Genomic DNA came from blood conventional CD4+ T cells gated CD25-low CD127-high. This sample also belongs to another study, concerning regulatory T cells. That source adds: Amplification used 52 TRBV primers and 13 TRBJ primers.

The V and J genes are TRBV2 and TRBJ1-4, with D tentatively TRBD1 (6 bases). Sequencing was done on a sample of CD25- CD4+ T cells sorted from blood. The TCR originated in a human donor in good health. CDR3 sequence reads: CASNGPTGLFF. The CDR3 region has the DNA TGTGCCAGCAACGGACCAACAGGGCTGTTTTTT.